What follows is one T cell receptor beta chain and its context. What it binds is not known. This entry comes from a study of siplizumab effects on memory and regulatory T cells. General study findings and limits: Proliferating CD4+ or CD8+ clones, roughly 75-97% of them, lacked an assignable naive or memory phenotype. Memory cells seemed less diverse than naive T cells, which seemed major alloresponse contributors.

Assay: immunoSEQ multiplex PCR; the TCRdb copy retains only in-frame clones and omits some. The sample yields roughly 92,000 clones, 90% to 95% seen once. Sequences were obtained from non-Treg CD4+ T cells sorted from blood. The sequence was collected from a human donor in good health.

The CDR3 sequence is CSVAPGFSYGYTF. The CDR3 DNA is TGCAGCGTTGCTCCTGGGTTCAGCTATGGCTACACCTTC. V gene TRBV29-1 combines with J gene TRBJ1-2; D gene unclear. This CDR3 has 13 amino acids. Germline V gives CDR1 SQVTM, CDR2 ANQGSEA. Trimming pared 4 bases from V and 4 bases from J, leaving 13 bases between.